This T cell receptor (beta chain) came from a study of glioma-infiltrating T cells. Study results and limitations: A blood CDR3 motif signature was depleted in highly divergent patients.

The V end lost 6 bases, the J end lost 1 base, and 13 bases lay between the germline ends. CDR1 is MNHNS, CDR2 SASEGT, per germline. This CDR3 has 15 residues. Amplification of TCR alpha and beta CDR3 regions from RNA used iRepertoire nested multiplex PCR. TCRdb re-analysed the multiplex PCR reads in MiXCR, keeping a single row per CDR3 protein. The sample contains 300,000 to 450,000 distinct CDR3 sequences, around 38% of which appear only once. This clonotype has a handful of counts. As yet, its antigen is unknown. Sequencing was performed on glioma tissue, nonneoplastic brain tissue, or PBMCs (not recorded which). The chain links TRBV6-1 to TRBJ2-1; the D is unclear. The source is a human donor with low-grade glioma or glioblastoma, undergoing nonglioma brain surgery, or in good health (not recorded which). CDR3: CASSAGQTSYNEQFF. The CDR3, as DNA: TGTGCCAGCAGCGCCGGGCAAACTTCCTACAATGAGCAGTTCTTC.